What follows are 11 T cell receptor beta chains derived from one specimen sequenced in a study of blood T cell repertoires in COVID-19 (TCRdb year 2020). The library was produced with the immunoSEQ multiplex PCR assay. TCRdb carries this immuneACCESS record with in-frame sequences only. Its versions omit some clonotypes, under half of them owing to an unresolved V gene in the studies checked, with the rest unexplained. A total of under 300,000 clones appear in this sample, 85% to 90% of them only once. The ten largest account for roughly 1.9% of the sample. Sequencing was done on a sample of PBMCs or T cells enriched from blood (not recorded which). Receptors originate from a woman aged 60-70 years who had recovered from COVID-19.

The chain employs TRBV7-9 and TRBJ2-5; D unresolved. Trimming took 6 bases from V and 4 from J, leaving 12 bases between them. Germline V gene data show CDR1 as SEHNR and CDR2 as FQNEAQ (reference sequence). The CDR3 runs to 13 residues. In nucleotides, the CDR3 is TGTGCCAGCAGGACCGGAGCAAGAGAGACCCAGTACTTC. This codes for CASRTGARETQYF.

The chain is built from TRBV18 and TRBJ1-4, with unresolved D. Trimming cost V 4 bases and J 0 bases, with 9 bases left between them. The CDR3 runs 15 residues. The germline V gene has CDR1 KGHSH and CDR2 LQKENI. CDR3 sequence: CASSQDRATNEKLFF. The CDR3 DNA sequence: TGTGCCAGCTCACAAGACCGGGCAACTAATGAAAAACTGTTTTTT.

The rearrangement links TRBV19 to TRBJ1-1; TRBD1 agrees at 8 bases. Germline lookup yields CDR1 LNHDA and CDR2 SQIVND (reference sequence). With 4 bases clipped from V and 4 bases from J, the junction kept 8 bases outside the gene matches. This CDR3 is built from 15 residues. CDR3 residues: CASSKDRVGGTEAFF. For the CDR3, the DNA is TGTGCCAGTAGTAAGGACAGGGTCGGGGGCACTGAAGCTTTCTTT.

The V gene is TRBV7-3, the J gene TRBJ1-1, with D uncertain. Between the trimmed V and J ends, which lost 2 bases and 1 base, there was a span of 5 bases. CDR1 SGHTA and CDR2 FQGTGA come from the germline V gene. The CDR3 length is 13 residues. The CDR3 DNA sequence: TGTGCCAGCAGCTTATCAGAGAACACTGAAGCTTTCTTT. This translates into CASSLSENTEAFF.

The chain has TRBV18 and TRBJ2-7; D is ambiguous. CDR3 length: 13 amino acids. Trimming pared 3 bases from V and 1 base from J, leaving 7 bases between. The germline V gene has CDR1 KGHSH and CDR2 LQKENI. The CDR3, as DNA: TGTGCCAGCTCACCGTCAGGTTCCTACGAGCAGTACTTC. The encoded protein is CASSPSGSYEQYF.

J is TRBJ1-5 and V is TRBV10-3; D is uncertain. Trimming pared 5 bases from V and 1 base from J, leaving 9 bases between. The germline V gene has CDR1 ENHRY and CDR2 SYGVKD. The CDR3 consists of 14 residues. CDR3 loop: CAISSGESNQPQHF. DNA for the CDR3: TGTGCCATCAGTAGTGGGGAGAGCAATCAGCCCCAGCATTTT.

V gene TRBV12-5 combines with J gene TRBJ1-1; 8 bases are a match to TRBD1. The trim removed 0 bases at V and 1 base at J, leaving 4 bases unmatched. The CDR3 runs 16 residues. Germline values: CDR1 LGHNT, CDR2 FRNRAP. The DNA of the CDR3 is TGTGCTAGTGGTTTGGTAAGGCAGGGGGCGAACACTGAAGCTTTCTTT. Residues: CASGLVRQGANTEAFF.

Only a few counts were recorded for this clone. The chain combines TRBV3-1 (or the pseudogene TRBV3-2) with TRBJ1-4, with D perhaps TRBD1 (5 bases). The germline V and J ends were trimmed by 1 base and 6 bases, with 12 bases remaining between them. This CDR3 has 15 residues. Germline assignment: CDR1 LGHDT and CDR2 YNNKEL (reference sequence). The CDR3 loop reads CASSQAPGGDEKLFF. The CDR3 nucleotides are TGTGCCAGCAGCCAAGCGCCCGGGGGTGATGAAAAACTGTTTTTT.

Only a few counts were recorded for this clone. The genes are TRBV6-5 and TRBJ2-7; D possibly corresponds to TRBD1 (5 bases). V dropped 6 bases and J dropped 7 bases, with 22 bases sitting between them. Per the germline V gene, CDR1 is MNHEY and CDR2 is SVGAGI. There are 15 residues in the CDR3. The CDR3 here is CASSPEGAHLREQYF. The CDR3, as DNA: TGTGCCAGCAGCCCCGAAGGGGCCCACCTACGGGAGCAGTACTTC.

The gene calls are TRBV5-1 and TRBJ1-2; the D gene is possibly TRBD1 (6 bases). The CDR3 runs 13 residues. The V gene lost 7 bases and the J gene lost 6 bases, with 16 bases spanning the gap. CDR1 SGHRS and CDR2 YFSETQ come from the germline V gene. CDR3 DNA sequence: TGCGCCAGCGCCTGGCGGGGGGCAGATGGCTACACCTTC. This sequence encodes CASAWRGADGYTF.

The chain couples TRBV4-1 to TRBJ2-7; TRBD1 is a possible D gene (6 bases). CDR3 length: 16 amino acids. Germline assignment: CDR1 MGHRA and CDR2 YSYEKL. The V end lost 4 bases, the J end lost 1 base, and 17 bases lay between the germline ends. In nucleotides, the CDR3 is TGCGCCAGCAGCCTAAGCGGTCCGACAGGTTCCTACGAGCAGTACTTC. Protein product: CASSLSGPTGSYEQYF.